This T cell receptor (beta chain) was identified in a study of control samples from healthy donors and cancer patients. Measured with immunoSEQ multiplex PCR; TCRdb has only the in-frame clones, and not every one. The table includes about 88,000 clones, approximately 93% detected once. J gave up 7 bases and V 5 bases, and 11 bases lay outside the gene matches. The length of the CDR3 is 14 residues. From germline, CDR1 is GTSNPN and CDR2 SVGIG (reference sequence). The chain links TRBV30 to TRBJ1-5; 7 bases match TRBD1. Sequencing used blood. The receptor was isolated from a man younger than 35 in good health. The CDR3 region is CAWDTGDLNQPQHF. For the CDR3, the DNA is TGTGCCTGGGATACAGGGGATTTGAACCAGCCCCAGCATTTT.